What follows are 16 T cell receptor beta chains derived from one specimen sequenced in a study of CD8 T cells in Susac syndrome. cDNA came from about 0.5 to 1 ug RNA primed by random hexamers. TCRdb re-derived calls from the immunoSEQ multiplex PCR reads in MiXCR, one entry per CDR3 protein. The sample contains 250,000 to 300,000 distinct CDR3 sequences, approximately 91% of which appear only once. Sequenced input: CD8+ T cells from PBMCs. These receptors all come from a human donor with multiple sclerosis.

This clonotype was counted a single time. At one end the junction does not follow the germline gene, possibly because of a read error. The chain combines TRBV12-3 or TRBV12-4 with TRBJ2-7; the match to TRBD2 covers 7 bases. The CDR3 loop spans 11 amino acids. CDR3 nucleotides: TGTGCCAGCAGTTTAGGGGCTAGCGGAGAATTC. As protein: CASSLGASGEF.

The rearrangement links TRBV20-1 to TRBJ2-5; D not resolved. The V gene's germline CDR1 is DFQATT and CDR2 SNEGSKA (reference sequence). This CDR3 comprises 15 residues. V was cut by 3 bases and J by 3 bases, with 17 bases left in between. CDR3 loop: CSARIVRSSEETQYF. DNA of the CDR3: TGCAGTGCTAGGATAGTGAGGTCAAGCGAAGAGACCCAGTACTTC.

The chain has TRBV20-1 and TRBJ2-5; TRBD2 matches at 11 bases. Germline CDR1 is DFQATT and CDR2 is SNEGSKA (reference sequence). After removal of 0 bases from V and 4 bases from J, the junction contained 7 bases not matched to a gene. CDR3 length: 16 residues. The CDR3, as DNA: TGCAGTGCTAGAGATCGGGTAGCGGGGGGGCTAGAGACCCAGTACTTC. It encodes CSARDRVAGGLETQYF.

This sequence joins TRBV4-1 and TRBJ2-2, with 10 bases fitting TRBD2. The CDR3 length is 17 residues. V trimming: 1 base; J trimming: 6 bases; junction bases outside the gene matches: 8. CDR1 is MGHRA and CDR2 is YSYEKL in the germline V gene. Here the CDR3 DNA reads TGCGCCAGCAGCCAAGGGCTAGCGGGAGAGGTCGCCGGGGAGCTGTTTTTT. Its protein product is CASSQGLAGEVAGELFF.

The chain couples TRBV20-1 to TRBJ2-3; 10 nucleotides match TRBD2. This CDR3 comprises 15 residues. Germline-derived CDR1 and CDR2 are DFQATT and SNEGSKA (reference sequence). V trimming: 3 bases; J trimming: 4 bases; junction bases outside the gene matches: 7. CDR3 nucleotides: TGCAGTGCTAGGGTTCTAGCGGGAGCTTCAGATACGCAGTATTTT. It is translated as CSARVLAGASDTQYF.

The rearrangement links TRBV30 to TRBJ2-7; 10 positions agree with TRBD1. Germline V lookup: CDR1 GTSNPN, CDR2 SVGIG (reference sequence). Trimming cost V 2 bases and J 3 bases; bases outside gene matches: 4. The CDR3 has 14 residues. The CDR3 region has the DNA TGTGCCTGGAGTCCCGGGACAGGGGACTACGAGCAGTACTTC. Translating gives CAWSPGTGDYEQYF.

The CDR3 spells CSARGLAENNEQFF. The CDR3 bases are TGCAGTGCAAGGGGGCTAGCGGAAAACAATGAGCAGTTCTTC. This sequence joins TRBV20-1 and TRBJ2-1; D tentatively fits TRBD1 or TRBD2 (7 bases each). V lost 6 bases and J 5 bases, leaving 17 bases between the germline ends. The CDR3 length is 14 residues. The germline CDR1 and CDR2 sequences are DFQATT and SNEGSKA (reference sequence).

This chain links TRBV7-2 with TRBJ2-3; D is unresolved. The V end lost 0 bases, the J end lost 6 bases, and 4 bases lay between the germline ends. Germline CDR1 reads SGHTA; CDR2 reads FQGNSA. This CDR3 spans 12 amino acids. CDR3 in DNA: TGTGCCAGCAGCTTAGCGGCCGATACGCAGTATTTT. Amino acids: CASSLAADTQYF.

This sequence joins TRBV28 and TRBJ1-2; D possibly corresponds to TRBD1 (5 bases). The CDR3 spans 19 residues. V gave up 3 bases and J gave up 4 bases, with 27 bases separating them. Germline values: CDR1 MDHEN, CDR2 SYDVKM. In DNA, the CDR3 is TGTGCCAGCAGTTTCCCTGGGGGGGGAAGCAAGGAATATGCCTATGGCTACACCTTC. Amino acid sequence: CASSFPGGGSKEYAYGYTF.

The DNA for the CDR3 is TGTGCCAGCAGGGGCCCGGGACAGGTTTACAATGAGCAGTTCTTC. Translating gives CASRGPGQVYNEQFF. The genes are TRBV7-9 and TRBJ2-1; 8 nucleotides line up with TRBD1. J lost 4 bases, V lost 6 bases, and 8 bases had no gene match. The CDR3 loop spans 15 amino acids. Germline CDR1 SEHNR, CDR2 FQNEAQ (reference sequence).

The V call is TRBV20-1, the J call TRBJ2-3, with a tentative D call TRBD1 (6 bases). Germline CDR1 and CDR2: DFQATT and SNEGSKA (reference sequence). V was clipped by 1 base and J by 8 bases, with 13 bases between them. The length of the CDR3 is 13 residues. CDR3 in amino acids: CSARGPTGRTQYF. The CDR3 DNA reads TGCAGTGCTAGAGGCCCGACAGGACGTACGCAGTATTTT.

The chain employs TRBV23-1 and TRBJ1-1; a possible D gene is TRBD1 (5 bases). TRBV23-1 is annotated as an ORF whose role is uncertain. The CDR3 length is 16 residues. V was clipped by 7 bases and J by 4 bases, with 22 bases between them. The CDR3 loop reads CASKTGKGNSGTEAFF. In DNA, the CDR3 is TGCGCCAGCAAGACCGGGAAGGGGAATTCGGGCACTGAAGCTTTCTTT.

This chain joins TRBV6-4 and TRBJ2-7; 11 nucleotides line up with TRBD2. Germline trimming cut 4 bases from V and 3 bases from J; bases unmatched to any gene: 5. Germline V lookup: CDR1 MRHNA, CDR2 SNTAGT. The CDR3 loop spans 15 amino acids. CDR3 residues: CASSVSSGGNYEQYF. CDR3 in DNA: TGTGCCAGCAGTGTATCTAGCGGGGGGAACTACGAGCAGTACTTC.

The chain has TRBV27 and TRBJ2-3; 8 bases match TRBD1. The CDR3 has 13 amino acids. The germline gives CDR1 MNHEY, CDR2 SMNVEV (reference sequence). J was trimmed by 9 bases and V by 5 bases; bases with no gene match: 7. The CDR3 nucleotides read TGTGCCAGCAGTCCCGGACAGGGTGTAACGCAGTATTTT. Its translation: CASSPGQGVTQYF.

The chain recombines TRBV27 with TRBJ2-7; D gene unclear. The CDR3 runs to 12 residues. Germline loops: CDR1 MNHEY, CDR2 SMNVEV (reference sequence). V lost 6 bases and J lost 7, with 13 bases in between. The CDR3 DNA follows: TGTGCCAGCAGCTTACCCCGTGGGGAGCAGTACTTC. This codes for CASSLPRGEQYF.

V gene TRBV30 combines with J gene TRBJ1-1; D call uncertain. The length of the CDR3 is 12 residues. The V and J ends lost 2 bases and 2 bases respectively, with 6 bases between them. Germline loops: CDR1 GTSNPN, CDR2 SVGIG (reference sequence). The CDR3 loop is CAWSSGNTEAFF. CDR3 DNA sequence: TGTGCCTGGAGTTCAGGAAACACTGAAGCTTTCTTT.